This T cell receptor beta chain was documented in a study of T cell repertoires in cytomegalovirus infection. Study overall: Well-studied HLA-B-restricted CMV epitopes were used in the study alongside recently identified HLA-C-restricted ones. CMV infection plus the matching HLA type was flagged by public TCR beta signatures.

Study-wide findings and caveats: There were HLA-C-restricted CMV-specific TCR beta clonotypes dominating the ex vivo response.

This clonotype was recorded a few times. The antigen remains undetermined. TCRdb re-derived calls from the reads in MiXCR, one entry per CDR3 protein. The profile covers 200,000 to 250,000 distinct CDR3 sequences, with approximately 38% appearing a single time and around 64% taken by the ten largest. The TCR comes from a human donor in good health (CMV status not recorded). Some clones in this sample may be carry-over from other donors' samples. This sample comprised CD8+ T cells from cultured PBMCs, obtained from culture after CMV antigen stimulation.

The CDR3 DNA follows: TGTGCCATATGGGGGACTAGAACGGCAGATACGCAGTATTTT. Protein: CAIWGTRTADTQYF. V is TRBV28 and J is TRBJ2-3; 8 bases map to TRBD2. After removal of 10 bases from V and 4 bases from J, the junction contained 10 bases not matched to a gene. Germline values: CDR1 MDHEN, CDR2 SYDVKM. The CDR3 extends over 14 amino acids.